The following is a TCR beta chain sequence with its context. The source of the sample is a study of OX40 agonist ivuxolimab in advanced cancers. Looking at the study overall: The eligibility criteria allowed prior anti-PD-1, anti-PD-L1 or anti-CTLA-4 therapy, and roughly 39% had some.

Germline loops: CDR1 SGHVS, CDR2 FNYEAQ. The CDR3 totals 15 residues. V shed 1 base, J shed 0 bases, and the junction held 2 bases outside the gene matches. Measured with immunoSEQ multiplex PCR; TCRdb has only the in-frame clones, and not every one. Counted here are 15,000 to 20,000 clones, more than 85% occurring once; the ten biggest clones make up roughly 27%. The clonotype comes from an adult with an advanced solid tumor such as melanoma, head and neck, liver or kidney cancer. This chain links TRBV7-6 with TRBJ1-1; 7 bases map to TRBD1. The material sequenced was CD4+ or CD8+ T cells sorted from blood, taken in a trial of the OX40 agonist ivuxolimab. CDR3 in amino acids: CASSLGQGMNTEAFF. CDR3 DNA sequence: TGTGCCAGCAGCTTAGGACAGGGTATGAACACTGAAGCTTTCTTT.